This TCR beta chain was identified in a study of T cells after yellow fever vaccination. Points from the study as a whole: A large majority of primary-vaccination clones showed up again after the booster (just under 97% CD4, almost 90% CD8).

TCRdb re-derived calls from the 5' RACE reads in MiXCR, one entry per CDR3 protein. The sample includes about 130,000 distinct CDR3 sequences, nearly 7.5% of them seen just once. CDR3 length: 16 amino acids. Germline V gene data show CDR1 as SEHNR and CDR2 as FQNEAQ (reference sequence). The V end was cut by 5 bases, the J end by 1 base, with 17 bases between. This clonotype was observed at least ten times. Its antigen is not identified. This TCR derives from a young man who received the YFV17D yellow fever vaccine. The input for sequencing was CD4+ T cells sorted from PBMCs, taken 10 days after the first yellow fever vaccination. The V gene is TRBV7-9, the J gene TRBJ1-1; D ambiguous. CDR3 region: CASSPYQDGRNTEAFF. In DNA form, the CDR3 reads TGTGCCAGCAGCCCCTACCAGGACGGGCGGAACACTGAAGCTTTCTTT.